The next 10 T cell receptor beta chains were all read from a single sample in a study of blood T cell repertoires in COVID-19. Profiled with immunoSEQ multiplex PCR; TCRdb holds only in-frame clones, not every one. This sample yields approximately 250,000 clones, of which 85% to 95% are seen a single time; over 0.65% belongs to the top ten. The sample was peripheral blood. The receptors stem from a man aged 25-45 years with COVID-19, enrolled during active disease.

V usage is TRBV7-9 and J usage is TRBJ1-1; the D is unclear. Germline V gives CDR1 SEHNR, CDR2 FQNEAQ (reference sequence). V was shortened by 5 bases and J by 5 bases, with 6 bases between the two germline ends. The CDR3 runs 11 residues. CDR3 region: CASSRQTEAFF. CDR3 DNA sequence: TGTGCCAGCAGCCGCCAGACTGAAGCTTTCTTT.

The rearrangement links TRBV6-5 to TRBJ2-7, with 8 nucleotides matching TRBD1. Trimming cost V 2 bases and J 5 bases; bases outside gene matches: 8. Germline V lookup: CDR1 MNHEY, CDR2 SVGAGI. The CDR3 sequence is 15 residues long. The chain's CDR3 is CASSYERTGSHEQYF. In nucleotides, the CDR3 is TGTGCCAGCAGTTACGAAAGGACAGGGTCCCACGAGCAGTACTTC.

This clone was recorded once. The gene calls are TRBV5-1 and TRBJ1-2; 9 positions agree with TRBD1. The CDR3 consists of 15 residues. From germline, CDR1 is SGHRS and CDR2 YFSETQ. V lost 0 bases and J lost 6; bases outside the gene matches: 6. In nucleotides, the CDR3 is TGCGCCAGCAGCTTGGCCTGGACAGGGGTGGATGGCTACACCTTC. Its translation: CASSLAWTGVDGYTF.

This chain links TRBV3-1 (or the pseudogene TRBV3-2) with TRBJ1-2; TRBD1 might be the D (5 bases). CDR3 size: 15 residues. Germline loops: CDR1 LGHDT, CDR2 YNNKEL (reference sequence). With 1 base removed from V and 0 bases from J, the gap between germline ends came to 9 bases. CDR3 amino acids: CASSQVLGANYGYTF. The CDR3, as DNA: TGTGCCAGCAGCCAAGTATTAGGGGCTAACTATGGCTACACCTTC.

The chain links TRBV6-1 to TRBJ1-4; tentatively, D is TRBD1 (5 bases). The V gene lost 2 bases and the J gene lost 5 bases, with 18 bases spanning the gap. Looked up from germline, CDR1 is MNHNS and CDR2 is SASEGT. This CDR3 region has 17 residues. CDR3 sequence reads: CASSESPRQKLNEKLFF. DNA for the CDR3: TGTGCCAGCAGTGAATCCCCACGACAGAAACTAAATGAAAAACTGTTTTTT.

The V call is TRBV4-1, the J call TRBJ2-3, with 8 bases aligning to TRBD2. Germline trimming cut 1 base from V and 0 bases from J; bases unmatched to any gene: 9. Germline loops: CDR1 MGHRA, CDR2 YSYEKL. The CDR3 extends over 18 amino acids. CDR3 nucleotides: TGCGCCAGCAGCCAAGTGTTGAGCGGGGGAGGAAGCACAGATACGCAGTATTTT. It codes for CASSQVLSGGGSTDTQYF.

CDR3 DNA: TGTGCCAGCAGTTTATGGGGGGGTTACACTGAAGCTTTCTTT. Amino acids: CASSLWGGYTEAFF. V gene TRBV27 combines with J gene TRBJ1-1, with a tentative D call TRBD1 (5 bases). CDR3 length: 14 residues. Trimming left V 1 base short and J 3 bases short, with 9 bases between. CDR1 and CDR2 from the germline V gene are MNHEY and SMNVEV (reference sequence).

V gene TRBV27 combines with J gene TRBJ2-5, with D tentatively TRBD2 (6 bases). There are 15 residues in the CDR3. In germline, CDR1 is MNHEY, CDR2 SMNVEV (reference sequence). V was clipped by 6 bases and J by 5 bases, with 19 bases between them. The CDR3 loop is CASRLLGAGYETQYF. CDR3 nucleotides: TGTGCCAGCAGGTTGCTAGGGGCGGGGTATGAGACCCAGTACTTC.

This chain connects TRBV3-1 (or the pseudogene TRBV3-2) to TRBJ2-7; tentatively, D is TRBD1 (6 bases). The CDR3 is 14 residues long. CDR1 and CDR2 (germline): LGHDT, YNNKEL (reference sequence). The V end lost 4 bases, the J end lost 2 bases, and 12 bases lay between the germline ends. The CDR3 spells CASSLQGNPYEQYF. The CDR3 nucleotides are TGTGCCAGCAGCCTTCAGGGGAACCCCTACGAGCAGTACTTC.

V is TRBV7-9 and J is TRBJ1-2; the match to TRBD1 covers 7 bases. Germline V gene data show CDR1 as SEHNR and CDR2 as FQNEAQ (reference sequence). V trimming: 5 bases; J trimming: 0 bases; junction bases outside the gene matches: 6. The CDR3 length is 15 residues. CDR3 DNA: TGTGCCAGCAGCGCGACAGGGAGCCCTAACTATGGCTACACCTTC. Translation gives CASSATGSPNYGYTF.